This TCR beta chain derives from a study of blood T cell repertoires in COVID-19. As for the study in general: The United States, Italy and Spain provided the acute and convalescent COVID-19 samples. The analysed material was cDNA or gDNA that came from T cells, B-cell-depleted T cells, or PBMCs.

CDR1 and CDR2 (germline): SQVTM, ANQGSEA. This CDR3 has 12 residues. The V end lost 6 bases, the J end lost 4 bases, and 12 bases lay between the germline ends. This clone appeared a single time. Per the original data handling: Amplification of reference gene primers was used by the study to estimate nucleated cell counts. Profiling relied on immunoSEQ multiplex PCR, and the TCRdb table lists in-frame clones only, not all of them. The V and J calls and clone size come from that table; D and trimming were worked out from the DNA. The sample records under 250,000 clones, 84% being singletons. The chain employs TRBV29-1 and TRBJ2-5, with a weak D call TRBD1 (6 bases). Sequenced input: peripheral blood. The TCR originated in a woman aged 45-65 years with active or convalescent COVID-19. In nucleotides, the CDR3 is TGCAGCGTCCACAGGGCCGCAGAGACCCAGTACTTC. Translation: CSVHRAAETQYF.